The clone carrying this T cell receptor (beta chain) is a singleton in its sample. Its antigen is not identified. These data originate in a study of cytomegalovirus exposure and HLA in healthy donors. Study context: The roughly 130 validation repertoires used the same platform as the roughly 670 first-cohort repertoires (as reported by a later analysis). Study results and caveats: Cytomegalovirus status was reportedly diagnosed by the classifier with high specificity and sensitivity. Most TCR sequences were uncommon, yet certain public TCRs appeared in many donors.

The donors were part of the approximately 120-subject validation cohort, which stood apart from the 666-subject first cohort. Profiled with immunoSEQ multiplex PCR; TCRdb holds only in-frame clones, not every one. The sample contains 200,000 to 300,000 clones, around 85% of which appear only once. V gave up 8 bases and J gave up 3 bases; unmatched junction bases: 4. CDR1 and CDR2 (germline): KGHSH, LQKENI. The CDR3 is made up of 13 amino acids. The genes are TRBV18 and TRBJ2-7; TRBD1 matches 10 bases. The sequenced sample consisted of PBMCs. The TCR comes from a woman in her 30s in good health and CMV-seropositive. The CDR3 nucleotides read TGTGCCAGCCAATGGGACAGGGGCTACGAGCAGTACTTC. Protein product: CASQWDRGYEQYF.